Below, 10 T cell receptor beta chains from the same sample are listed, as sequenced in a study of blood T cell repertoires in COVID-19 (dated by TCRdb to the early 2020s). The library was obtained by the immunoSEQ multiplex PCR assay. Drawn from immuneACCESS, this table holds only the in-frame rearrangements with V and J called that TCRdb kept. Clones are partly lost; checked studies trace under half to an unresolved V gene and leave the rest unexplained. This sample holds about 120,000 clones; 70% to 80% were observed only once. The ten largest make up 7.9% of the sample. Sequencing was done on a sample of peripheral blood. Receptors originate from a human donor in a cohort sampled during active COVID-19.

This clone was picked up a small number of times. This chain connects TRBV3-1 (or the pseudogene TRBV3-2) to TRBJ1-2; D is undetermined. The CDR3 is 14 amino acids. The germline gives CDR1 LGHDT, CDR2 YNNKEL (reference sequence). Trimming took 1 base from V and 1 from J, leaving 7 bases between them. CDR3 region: CASSQGLYNYGYTF. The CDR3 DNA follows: TGTGCCAGCAGCCAAGGACTCTATAACTATGGCTACACCTTC.

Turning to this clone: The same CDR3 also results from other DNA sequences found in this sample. CDR3 sequence (DNA): TGTGCCAGCAGTTACGACAGGGGATACGAGCAGTACTTC. Translating gives CASSYDRGYEQYF. The chain uses TRBV6-5 and TRBJ2-7, with TRBD1 matching over 8 bases. Unmatched junction bases numbered 1, after V lost 2 bases and J lost 4 bases. The CDR3 totals 13 residues. Germline-derived CDR1 and CDR2 are MNHEY and SVGAGI.

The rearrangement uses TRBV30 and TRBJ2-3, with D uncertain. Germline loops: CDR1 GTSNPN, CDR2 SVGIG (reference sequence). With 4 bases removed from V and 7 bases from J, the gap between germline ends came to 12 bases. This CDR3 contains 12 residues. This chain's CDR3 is CAWKREVYTQYF. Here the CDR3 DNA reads TGTGCCTGGAAGCGTGAGGTGTATACGCAGTATTTT.

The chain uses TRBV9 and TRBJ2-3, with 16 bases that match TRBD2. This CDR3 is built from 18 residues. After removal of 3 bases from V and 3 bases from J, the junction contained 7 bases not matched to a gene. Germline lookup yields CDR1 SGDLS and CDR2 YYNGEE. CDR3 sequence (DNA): TGTGCCAGCAGCGAATCCGGGACTAGCGGGAGGGCAACAGATACGCAGTATTTT. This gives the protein CASSESGTSGRATDTQYF.

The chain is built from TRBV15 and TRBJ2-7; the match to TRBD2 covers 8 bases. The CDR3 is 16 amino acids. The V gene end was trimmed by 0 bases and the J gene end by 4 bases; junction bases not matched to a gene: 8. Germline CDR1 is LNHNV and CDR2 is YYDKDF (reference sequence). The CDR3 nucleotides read TGTGCCACCAGCAGAGATCGGGAGGGCATCACGTACGAGCAGTACTTC. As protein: CATSRDREGITYEQYF.

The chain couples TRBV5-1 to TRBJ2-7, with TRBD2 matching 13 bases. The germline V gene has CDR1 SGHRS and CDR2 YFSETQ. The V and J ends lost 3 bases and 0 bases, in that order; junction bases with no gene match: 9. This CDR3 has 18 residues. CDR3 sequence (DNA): TGCGCCAGCAGCTCCTCCGGGACTAGCGGGATCAGCTCCTACGAGCAGTACTTC. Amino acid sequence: CASSSSGTSGISSYEQYF.

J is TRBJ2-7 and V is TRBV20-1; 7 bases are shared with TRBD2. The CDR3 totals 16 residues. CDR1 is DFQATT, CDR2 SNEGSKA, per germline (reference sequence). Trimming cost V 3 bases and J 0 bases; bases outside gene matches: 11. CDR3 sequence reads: CSASEFSGPSSYEQYF. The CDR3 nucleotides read TGCAGTGCTAGTGAGTTTAGCGGGCCGAGCTCCTACGAGCAGTACTTC.

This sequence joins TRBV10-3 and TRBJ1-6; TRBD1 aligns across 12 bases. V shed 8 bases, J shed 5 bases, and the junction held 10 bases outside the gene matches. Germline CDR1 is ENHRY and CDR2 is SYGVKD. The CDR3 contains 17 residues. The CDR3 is CAIGASGTGGNNSPLHF. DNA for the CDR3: TGTGCCATCGGGGCGTCGGGGACAGGGGGCAATAATTCACCCCTCCACTTT.

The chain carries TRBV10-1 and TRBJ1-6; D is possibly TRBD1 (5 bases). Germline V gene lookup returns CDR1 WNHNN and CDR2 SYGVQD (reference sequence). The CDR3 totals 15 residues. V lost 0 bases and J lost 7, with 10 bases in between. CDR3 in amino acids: CASSESGQGNSPLHF. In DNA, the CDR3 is TGCGCCAGCAGTGAGTCGGGGCAGGGCAATTCACCCCTCCACTTT.

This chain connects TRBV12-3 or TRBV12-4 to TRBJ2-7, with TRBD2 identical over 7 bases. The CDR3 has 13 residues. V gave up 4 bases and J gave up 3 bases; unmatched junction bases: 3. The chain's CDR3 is CASSWQRGYEQYF. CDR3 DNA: TGTGCCAGCAGTTGGCAGCGGGGCTACGAGCAGTACTTC.